What follows are 5 T cell receptor beta chains derived from one specimen sequenced in a study of human T cells and chemical hapten exposure. This sample's time point: patch test 2, 6 weeks after DPC sensitization. Treatment of the sample: therapeutic diphenylcyclopropenone sensitization with weekly scalp DPC. Using its own MiXCR run on the RACE reads, TCRdb lists one record per CDR3 protein. The sample has hundreds of thousands of distinct CDR3 sequences, just under 6.5% seen once. The sample here was whole blood, taken in connection with sensitization to the hapten diphenylcyclopropenone (DPC). These receptor sequences come from a woman under 30 with alopecia areata. Some clones in this sample may be carry-over from other donors' samples.

This clonotype was observed at least ten times. The chain carries TRBV29-1 and TRBJ2-1; D is perhaps TRBD1 (5 bases). The CDR3 has 13 amino acids. Germline V CDR1 and CDR2: SQVTM, ANQGSEA. Trimming left V 3 bases short and J 2 bases short, with 8 bases between. The CDR3 coding sequence is TGCAGCGTTGAGGGCAGGGCCTACAATGAGCAGTTCTTC. Translating it yields CSVEGRAYNEQFF.

The chain has TRBV5-1 and TRBJ2-1; 12 nucleotides match TRBD2. Germline V gives CDR1 SGHRS, CDR2 YFSETQ. This CDR3 region has 17 residues. The V and J ends lost 3 bases and 8 bases, in that order; junction bases with no gene match: 12. The DNA of the CDR3 is TGCGCCAGCAGCTCACTACTAGCGGGGGGACCTCAGGATGAGCAGTTCTTC. Protein sequence: CASSSLLAGGPQDEQFF.

This clonotype occurred many times. This chain joins TRBV12-3 or TRBV12-4 and TRBJ1-6; possible D gene TRBD1, 6 bases. The CDR3 totals 14 residues. V was clipped by 5 bases and J by 10 bases, with 15 bases between them. The CDR3 here is CASSLRDISSPLHF. The CDR3 nucleotides read TGTGCCAGCAGTCTGCGGGACATAAGCTCACCCCTCCACTTT.

This clonotype was seen a handful of times. This sequence joins TRBV7-2 and TRBJ2-1; D not certain. V was pared by 6 bases and J by 0 bases, with 9 bases between. Germline V gives CDR1 SGHTA, CDR2 FQGNSA. This CDR3 contains 14 residues. CDR3 region: CASSFTSSYNEQFF. The CDR3 region has the DNA TGTGCCAGCAGTTTTACCAGCTCCTACAATGAGCAGTTCTTC. The complete variable domain, with remaining parts taken from reference TRBV7-2 and TRBJ2-1, reads GAGVSQSPSNKVTEKGKDVELRCDPISGHTALYWYRQSLGQGLEFLIYFQGNSAPDKSGLPSDRFSAERTGGSVSTLTIQRTQQEDSAVYLCASSFTSSYNEQFFGPGTRLTVL.

The table lists this clonotype with many counts. The chain employs TRBV7-2 and TRBJ1-1; D remains unclear. V was clipped by 1 base and J by 6 bases, with 12 bases between them. There are 14 residues in the CDR3. The germline V gene encodes CDR1 SGHTA and CDR2 FQGNSA. The CDR3: CASSLGRAGSEAFF. In nucleotides, the CDR3 is TGTGCCAGCAGCTTAGGACGTGCGGGTTCTGAAGCTTTCTTT.